The 32 T cell receptor beta chains given below trace back to one sample, sequenced in a study of early T cells in non-severe SARS-CoV-2 infection. Each CDR3 protein is one row after TCRdb ran MiXCR on the 5' RACE reads. The sample yields tens of thousands of distinct CDR3 sequences, 4.3% seen once. The sample comprised whole blood. Every receptor here comes from an adult who was a healthcare worker with PCR-confirmed SARS-CoV-2 infection or an uninfected control (not recorded which).

In its sample, this clonotype was seen many times. The V and J genes are TRBV7-6 and TRBJ2-2, with D perhaps given as TRBD1 or TRBD2 (5 bases each). V was cut by 2 bases and J by 6 bases, with 22 bases left in between. CDR1 and CDR2 from the germline V gene are SGHVS and FNYEAQ. The CDR3 is made up of 18 amino acids. The CDR3 is CASSLLSSDSMGAGELFF. The CDR3 region has the DNA TGTGCCAGCAGCTTACTTTCTTCGGACTCCATGGGGGCCGGGGAGCTGTTTTTT.

This clonotype was counted many times. This rearrangement joins TRBV24-1 to TRBJ2-2; D perhaps matches TRBD2 (6 bases). Trimming took 5 bases from V and 6 from J, leaving 15 bases between them. Looked up from germline, CDR1 is KGHDR and CDR2 is SFDVKD. The CDR3 is made up of 15 amino acids. The CDR3 spells CATSGSGSGAGELFF. The DNA of the CDR3 is TGTGCCACCAGTGGATCCGGGAGTGGCGCCGGGGAGCTGTTTTTT.

V is TRBV4-2 and J is TRBJ2-1, with TRBD1 matching 10 bases. The V gene's germline CDR1 is LGHNA and CDR2 YNFKEQ. The V gene end was trimmed by 6 bases and the J gene end by 5 bases; junction bases not matched to a gene: 4. This CDR3 region has 14 residues. The CDR3 region has the DNA TGTGCCAGCAGACGAGGACAGGGGGACAATGAGCAGTTCTTC. The encoded protein is CASRRGQGDNEQFF.

This clonotype showed up many times. The J gene is TRBJ2-3, the V gene TRBV20-1; D might be TRBD1 or TRBD2, each matching 6 bases. CDR3 size: 15 residues. Trimming cost V 5 bases and J 4 bases, with 19 bases left between them. Per germline, CDR1 DFQATT and CDR2 SNEGSKA (reference sequence). CDR3 protein: CSAGQPPPGADTQYF. DNA for the CDR3: TGCAGTGCTGGACAGCCCCCGCCGGGGGCAGATACGCAGTATTTT.

This clonotype was detected many times. This chain connects TRBV11-2 to TRBJ2-6; D remains unclear. This CDR3 spans 15 amino acids. CDR1 and CDR2 from the germline V gene are SGHAT and FQNNGV. V gave up 3 bases and J gave up 0 bases, with 6 bases separating them. The CDR3 protein is CASSFSPSGANVLTF. The CDR3 DNA is TGTGCCAGCAGCTTCTCACCCTCTGGGGCCAACGTCCTGACTTTC.

The rearrangement links TRBV23-1 to TRBJ2-2; D is unclear. TRBV23-1 is an ORF; its function is uncertain. The CDR3 loop spans 14 amino acids. The V end lost 10 bases, the J end lost 6 bases, and 18 bases lay between the germline ends. CDR3 DNA: TGCGCCAACCCTCGGACGGTGGTCCCCGGGGAGCTGTTTTTT. The encoded protein is CANPRTVVPGELFF.

The chain couples TRBV2 to TRBJ2-7, with 12 bases aligning to TRBD2. CDR1 is SNHLY and CDR2 is FYNNEI in the germline V gene. Trimming cost V 7 bases and J 7 bases; bases outside gene matches: 5. The CDR3 has 13 amino acids. CDR3 nucleotide sequence: TGTGCCAGCATGACTAGCGGGAGTAAAGAGCAGTACTTC. Its translation: CASMTSGSKEQYF.

V gene TRBV20-1 combines with J gene TRBJ2-1; 12 bases line up with TRBD2. Germline lookup yields CDR1 DFQATT and CDR2 SNEGSKA (reference sequence). Germline trimming cut 3 bases from V and 2 bases from J; bases unmatched to any gene: 5. This CDR3 is 16 amino acids long. In nucleotides, the CDR3 is TGCAGTGCTAGCACTAGCGGGAGGAGGACCTACAATGAGCAGTTCTTC. Translated, it gives CSASTSGRRTYNEQFF.

The rearrangement links TRBV6-5 to TRBJ2-3; tentative D call: TRBD2 (5 bases). This CDR3 is 14 amino acids long. V lost 2 bases and J 5 bases, leaving 11 bases between the germline ends. Germline-derived CDR1 and CDR2 are MNHEY and SVGAGI. CDR3 region: CASSYGGSRDTQYF. CDR3 nucleotide sequence: TGTGCCAGCAGTTACGGAGGATCCAGAGATACGCAGTATTTT.

The chain links TRBV24-1 to TRBJ2-5; 8 positions agree with TRBD2. Germline V gene lookup returns CDR1 KGHDR and CDR2 SFDVKD. The J segment lost 1 base and the V segment lost 1 base, leaving 4 bases of the junction unmatched. This CDR3 contains 16 residues. CDR3 region: CATSDLSGSLQETQYF. CDR3 DNA: TGTGCCACCAGTGATTTAAGCGGGAGCCTCCAAGAGACCCAGTACTTC.

J is TRBJ2-3 and V is TRBV7-9; weak D call: TRBD2 (5 bases). This CDR3 has 18 amino acids. CDR1 and CDR2 (germline): SEHNR, FQNEAQ (reference sequence). With 4 bases removed from V and 0 bases from J, the gap between germline ends came to 20 bases. CDR3 loop: CASSSPRNVGSSTDTQYF. The CDR3, as DNA: TGTGCCAGCAGCTCCCCAAGGAACGTGGGGAGCAGCACAGATACGCAGTATTTT.

This clonotype was detected ten times or more. The chain has TRBV4-3 and TRBJ1-1; D might be TRBD1 (6 bases). Germline lookup yields CDR1 LGHNA and CDR2 YSLEER. CDR3 length: 13 amino acids. V was cut by 4 bases and J by 5 bases, with 11 bases left in between. Here the CDR3 DNA reads TGCGCCAGCAGCCTACAGGGATGGACTGAAGCTTTCTTT. Protein sequence: CASSLQGWTEAFF.

This clonotype was observed many times. The junction departs from germline at one end; a sequencing error may be responsible. This rearrangement joins TRBV19 to TRBJ2-2; 8 bases match TRBD1. This CDR3 is 16 amino acids long. The germline CDR1 and CDR2 sequences are LNHDA and SQIVND (reference sequence). The CDR3 nucleotides read TGTGCCAGTAGTATTCTACAGGGGGGACCTTACCGGGGAGCTGTTTTT. This translates into CASSILQGGPYRGAVF.

In this sample, this clonotype turned up a few times. The chain recombines TRBV14 with TRBJ1-2; D possibly corresponds to TRBD1 (5 bases). Trimming left V 6 bases short and J 4 bases short, with 12 bases between. The CDR3 is 13 amino acids. Germline V gene sequence: CDR1 SGHDN, CDR2 FVKESK. The DNA of the CDR3 is TGTGCCAGCAGTTTTCGGGGGTCCTATGGCTACACCTTC. Translating gives CASSFRGSYGYTF.

The J gene is TRBJ1-2, the V gene TRBV12-3 or TRBV12-4; D gene unclear. CDR3 length: 13 residues. The V and J ends lost 7 bases and 7 bases respectively, with 16 bases between them. The CDR3 DNA sequence: TGTGCCAGCACCCCGACCGCCGGGAGTGGCTACACCTTC. Amino acids: CASTPTAGSGYTF.

This clonotype was detected many times. This chain links TRBV5-1 with TRBJ1-1, with D hard to call. Germline V CDR1 and CDR2: SGHRS, YFSETQ. The ends were cut back, 0 bases at V and 8 bases at J, with 14 bases in the middle. The CDR3 is 14 amino acids. The CDR3 protein is CASSLVSRRQEAFF. The CDR3 coding sequence is TGCGCCAGCAGCTTGGTTTCCAGGAGGCAGGAAGCTTTCTTT.

V gene TRBV4-3 combines with J gene TRBJ2-7; 11 positions match TRBD2. This CDR3 contains 15 residues. The V segment lost 2 bases and the J segment 4 bases; nucleotides outside the gene matches: 4. From germline, CDR1 is LGHNA and CDR2 YSLEER. The CDR3 nucleotides read TGCGCCAGCAGCCAAAACGTAGCGGGAGGGTACGAGCAGTACTTC. It specifies CASSQNVAGGYEQYF.

This clonotype was observed at least ten times. This rearrangement joins TRBV3-1 to TRBJ1-1; D uncertain. Deletions cut 4 bases from V and 6 bases from J, with 12 bases between. This CDR3 comprises 13 residues. Per germline, CDR1 LGHDT and CDR2 YNNKEL (reference sequence). The CDR3 sequence: CASSRLGVAEAFF. For the CDR3, the DNA is TGTGCCAGCAGCCGGCTCGGGGTCGCTGAAGCTTTCTTT.

This clonotype was detected ten times or more. The chain links TRBV4-3 to TRBJ2-3; 7 positions match TRBD1. The CDR3 is 16 amino acids. Germline V gene sequence: CDR1 LGHNA, CDR2 YSLEER. J lost 0 bases, V lost 3 bases, and 6 bases had no gene match. The CDR3 reads CASSHTGAGSTDTQYF. For the CDR3, the DNA is TGCGCCAGCAGCCACACAGGGGCGGGTAGCACAGATACGCAGTATTTT.

This chain's CDR3 is CASSQAMGYLGNTIYF. Here the CDR3 DNA reads TGTGCCAGCAGCCAAGCCATGGGATATTTGGGAAACACCATATATTTT. The J gene is TRBJ1-3, the V gene TRBV3-1; D is unclear. V was clipped by 1 base and J by 4 bases, with 14 bases between them. CDR3 length: 16 amino acids. The germline V gene has CDR1 LGHDT and CDR2 YNNKEL (reference sequence).

This clonotype was picked up many times. J is TRBJ1-1 and V is TRBV30; D is possibly TRBD1 (5 bases). Germline CDR1 is GTSNPN and CDR2 is SVGIG (reference sequence). Trimming removed 2 bases from V and 5 bases from J, with 15 bases in between. The CDR3 consists of 14 residues. The CDR3 region is CAWSTGRGRTEAFF. The CDR3 region has the DNA TGTGCCTGGAGTACAGGAAGAGGGAGGACTGAAGCTTTCTTT. Full variable domain (rest looked up from reference TRBV30 and TRBJ1-1): SQTIHQWPATLVQPVGSPLSLECTVEGTSNPNLYWYRQAAGRGLQLLFYSVGIGQISSEVPQNLSASRPQDRQFILSSKKLLLSDSGFYLCAWSTGRGRTEAFFGQGTRLTVV.

This clonotype was seen ten or more times. This sequence joins TRBV20-1 and TRBJ2-1, with 7 nucleotides matching TRBD2. CDR3 size: 15 residues. The germline gives CDR1 DFQATT, CDR2 SNEGSKA (reference sequence). Unmatched junction bases numbered 15, after V lost 4 bases and J lost 9 bases. The CDR3 here is CSATSGAGSWGEQFF. For the CDR3, the DNA is TGCAGTGCTACCTCCGGAGCGGGATCCTGGGGTGAGCAGTTCTTC.

The sample holds a few counts of this clonotype. The J gene is TRBJ2-3, the V gene TRBV11-3, with 9 bases fitting TRBD2. The CDR3 contains 19 residues. From germline, CDR1 is SGHNT and CDR2 YENEEA. After removal of 6 bases from V and 0 bases from J, the junction contained 16 bases not matched to a gene. DNA of the CDR3: TGTGCCAGCAGTCACGTCGGGGTAGCGGGGGCCAGGAGCACAGATACGCAGTATTTT. Its translation is CASSHVGVAGARSTDTQYF.

Comments on this clonotype: It may be a read error: a sequence one base away is much more abundant. The chain recombines TRBV7-9 with TRBJ2-3; D is possibly TRBD1 (6 bases). The CDR3 spans 14 residues. Germline loops: CDR1 SEHNR, CDR2 FQNEAQ (reference sequence). CDR3 DNA: TGTGCCAGCAGCCGACTGGGGGACACAGATGCGCAGTATTTT. This encodes CASSRLGDTDAQYF. Combining the CDR3 with reference TRBV7-9 and TRBJ2-3 gives the whole variable domain DTGVSQNPRHKITKRGQNVTFRCDPISEHNRLYWYRQTLGQGPEFLTYFQNEAQLEKSRLLSDRFSAERPKGSFSTLEIQRTEQGDSAMYLCASSRLGDTDAQYFGPGTRLTVL.

Ten or more counts support this clonotype. The chain couples TRBV6-5 to TRBJ2-2; tentative D call: TRBD1 (6 bases). Germline V gene data show CDR1 as MNHEY and CDR2 as SVGAGI. The CDR3 is made up of 15 amino acids. Trimming removed 4 bases at V and 4 bases at J, with 13 bases between. CDR3 DNA sequence: TGTGCCAGCAGTTTGTCCGGGACACCCACCGGGGAGCTGTTTTTT. Protein product: CASSLSGTPTGELFF.

This clonotype was seen many times. The chain combines TRBV24-1 with TRBJ2-7; tentatively, D is TRBD1 (5 bases). This CDR3 has 12 amino acids. The germline V and J ends were trimmed by 7 bases and 4 bases, with 10 bases remaining between them. Looked up from germline, CDR1 is KGHDR and CDR2 is SFDVKD. CDR3 in amino acids: CATSLTEYEQYF. The CDR3 bases are TGTGCCACCAGCCTGACAGAGTACGAGCAGTACTTC.

This clonotype was picked up many times. V usage is TRBV11-2 and J usage is TRBJ2-5; D call uncertain. CDR3 length: 13 amino acids. The V end was cut by 5 bases, the J end by 4 bases, with 11 bases between. Per germline, CDR1 SGHAT and CDR2 FQNNGV. CDR3 coding DNA: TGTGCCAGCAGCCCGTCCCTTCTAGAGACCCAGTACTTC. Its protein product is CASSPSLLETQYF. The full variable domain, with the rest looked up from reference TRBV11-2 and TRBJ2-5, is EAGVAQSPRYKIIEKRQSVAFWCNPISGHATLYWYQQILGQGPKLLIQFQNNGVVDDSQLPKDRFSAERLKGVDSTLKIQPAKLEDSAVYLCASSPSLLETQYFGPGTRLLVL.

This clonotype was detected only a few times. The V gene is TRBV27, the J gene TRBJ1-5, with unresolved D. CDR1 and CDR2 from the germline V gene are MNHEY and SMNVEV (reference sequence). The V end lost 5 bases, the J end lost 0 bases, and 8 bases lay between the germline ends. The CDR3 length is 14 residues. The chain's CDR3 is CASSPGYSNQPQHF. CDR3 DNA sequence: TGTGCCAGCAGTCCCGGTTATAGCAATCAGCCCCAGCATTTT.

This clonotype was seen many times. Since no conserved phenylalanine or tryptophan closes the CDR3, a read error is the likely cause. The DNA is omitted, as the CDR3 cannot be located on it reliably, and the CDR3 follows TCRdb's listing. The rearrangement links TRBV2 to TRBJ1-1; the DNA was not used to check the table's D call, TRBD1. The CDR3 region is 11 residues in length, termini included. Germline CDR1 is SNHLY and CDR2 is FYNNEI. CDR3 in amino acids: CASSGTGQQAL.

This clonotype showed up just a few times. The rearrangement uses TRBV29-1 and TRBJ1-2; the match to TRBD1 covers 8 bases. V shed 4 bases and J 3 bases; nucleotides not matched to a gene: 4. Germline V gives CDR1 SQVTM, CDR2 ANQGSEA. This CDR3 comprises 13 residues. This chain's CDR3 is CSVVSGGDYGYTF. In nucleotides, the CDR3 is TGCAGCGTTGTTTCAGGGGGCGACTATGGCTACACCTTC.

This clonotype has only a few counts. The chain links TRBV4-2 to TRBJ2-1; tentatively, D is TRBD1 or TRBD2 (5 bases each). CDR1 and CDR2 from the germline V gene are LGHNA and YNFKEQ. The CDR3 totals 16 residues. V lost 1 base and J 4 bases, leaving 14 bases between the germline ends. CDR3 coding DNA: TGTGCCAGCAGCCAAGTAGGGGTCGAGGGTTACAATGAGCAGTTCTTC. Amino acids: CASSQVGVEGYNEQFF.

This clonotype occurred many times. The chain recombines TRBV7-9 with TRBJ2-3, with 7 bases fitting TRBD2. The CDR3 sequence is 14 residues long. CDR1 is SEHNR and CDR2 is FQNEAQ in the germline V gene (reference sequence). V shed 4 bases and J 0 bases; nucleotides not matched to a gene: 1. In DNA form, the CDR3 reads TGTGCCAGCAGCTCGACTAGCAGCACAGATACGCAGTATTTT. Amino acids: CASSSTSSTDTQYF.